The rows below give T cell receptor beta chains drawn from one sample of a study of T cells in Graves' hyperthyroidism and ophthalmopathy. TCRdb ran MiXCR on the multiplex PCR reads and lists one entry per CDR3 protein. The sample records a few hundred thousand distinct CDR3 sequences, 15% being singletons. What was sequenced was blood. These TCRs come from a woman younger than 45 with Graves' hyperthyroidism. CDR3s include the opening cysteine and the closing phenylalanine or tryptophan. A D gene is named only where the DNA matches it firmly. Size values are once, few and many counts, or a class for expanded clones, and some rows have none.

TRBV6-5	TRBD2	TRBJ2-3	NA	CASSYSSSGTPDTQYF	TGTGCCAGCAGTTACTCCTCAAGCGGGACCCCAGATACGCAGTATTTT
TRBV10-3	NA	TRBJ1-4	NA	CAITRGPNEKLFF	TGTGCCATCACCAGGGGTCCCAATGAAAAACTGTTTTTT
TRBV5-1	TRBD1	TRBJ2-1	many	CASSRRSGGNEQFF	TGCGCCAGCAGTCGCAGGTCAGGGGGCAATGAGCAGTTCTTC
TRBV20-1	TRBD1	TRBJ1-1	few	CSAQKETGLVENTEAFF	TGCAGTGCTCAGAAGGAGACAGGGCTAGTAGAAAACACTGAAGCTTTCTTT
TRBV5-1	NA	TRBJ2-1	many	CASSLAQANNEQFF	TGCGCCAGCAGCTTGGCCCAGGCAAACAATGAGCAGTTCTTC
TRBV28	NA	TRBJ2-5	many	CVTGQFQETQYF	TGTGTGACTGGACAGTTCCAAGAGACCCAGTACTTC
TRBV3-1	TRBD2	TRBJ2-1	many	CASSHRTSGSSYNEQFF	TGTGCCAGCAGCCACCGGACTAGCGGGAGCTCCTACAATGAGCAGTTCTTC
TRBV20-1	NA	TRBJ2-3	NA	CSARPGTDTDTQYF	TGCAGTGCTAGACCAGGCACAGACACAGATACGCAGTATTTT
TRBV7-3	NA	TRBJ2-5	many	CASSPGVRETQYF	TGTGCCAGCAGCCCAGGGGTGAGAGAGACCCAGTACTTC
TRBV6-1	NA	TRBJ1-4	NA	CASSPSGLREKLFF	TGTGCCAGCAGTCCCTCAGGATTAAGAGAAAAACTGTTTTTT
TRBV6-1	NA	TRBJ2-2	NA	CASSPRGLTKGELFF	TGTGCCAGCAGTCCAAGGGGACTGACTAAAGGGGAGCTGTTTTTT
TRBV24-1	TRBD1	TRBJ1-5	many	CATSDATGTGVNQPQHF	TGTGCCACCAGTGATGCAACCGGGACAGGGGTCAATCAGCCCCAGCATTTT
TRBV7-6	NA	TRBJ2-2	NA	CASSFSSGELFF	TGTGCCAGCAGCTTTAGTAGCGGGGAGCTGTTTTTT
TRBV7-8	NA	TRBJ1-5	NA	CASTWGGADQPQHF	TGTGCCAGCACCTGGGGGGGGGCGGATCAGCCCCAGCATTTT
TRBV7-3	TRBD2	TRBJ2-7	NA	CASSPSTSGRFLYF	TGTGCCAGCAGCCCATCGACTAGCGGGAGGTTTTTGTACTTC
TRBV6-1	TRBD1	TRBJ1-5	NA	CATAPGQGSYSNQPQHF	TGTGCCACAGCACCGGGACAGGGGTCCTATAGCAATCAGCCCCAGCATTTT
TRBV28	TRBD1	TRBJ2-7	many	CASNVPGQGIYEQYF	TGTGCCAGCAATGTCCCGGGACAGGGCATCTACGAGCAGTACTTC